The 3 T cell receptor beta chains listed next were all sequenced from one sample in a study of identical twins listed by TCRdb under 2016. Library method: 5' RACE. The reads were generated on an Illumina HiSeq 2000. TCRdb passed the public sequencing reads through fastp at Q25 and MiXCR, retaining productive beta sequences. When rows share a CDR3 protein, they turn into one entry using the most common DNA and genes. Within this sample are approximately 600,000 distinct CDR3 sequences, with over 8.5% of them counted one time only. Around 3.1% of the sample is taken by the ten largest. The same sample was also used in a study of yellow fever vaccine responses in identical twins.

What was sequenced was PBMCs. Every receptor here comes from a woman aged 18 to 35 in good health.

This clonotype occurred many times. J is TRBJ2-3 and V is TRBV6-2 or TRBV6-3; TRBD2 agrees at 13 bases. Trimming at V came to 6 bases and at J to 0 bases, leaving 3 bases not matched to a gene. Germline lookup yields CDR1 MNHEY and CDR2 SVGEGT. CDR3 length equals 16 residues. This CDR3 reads CASSGLAGVSTDTQYF. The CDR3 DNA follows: TGTGCCAGCAGCGGACTAGCGGGAGTTAGCACAGATACGCAGTATTTT.

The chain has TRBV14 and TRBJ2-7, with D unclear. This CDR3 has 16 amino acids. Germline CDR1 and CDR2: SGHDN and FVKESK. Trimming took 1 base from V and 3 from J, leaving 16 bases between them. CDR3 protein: CASSQGFSVAVYEQYF. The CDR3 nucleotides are TGTGCCAGCAGCCAAGGGTTCAGTGTTGCCGTCTACGAGCAGTACTTC.

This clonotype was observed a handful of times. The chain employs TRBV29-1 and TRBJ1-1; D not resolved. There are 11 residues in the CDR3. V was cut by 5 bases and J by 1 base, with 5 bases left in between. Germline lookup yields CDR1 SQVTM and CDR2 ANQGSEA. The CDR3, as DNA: TGCAGCGTTACCGGGAACACTGAAGCTTTCTTT. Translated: CSVTGNTEAFF.